These 13 T cell receptor beta chains were all obtained from the same sample, sequenced in a study of cytomegalovirus exposure and HLA in healthy donors. With 60 Vbeta and 13 Jbeta primers, the PCR was carried out. Clones were read by immunoSEQ multiplex PCR, and TCRdb kept only the in-frame ones, dropping some. The sample holds about 280,000 clones; approximately 90% are singletons and the top ten take about 2.3%. The sequenced sample consisted of PBMCs. These receptors were taken from a woman aged 18-29 years in good health and CMV-seronegative.

This clone occurred once. The chain carries TRBV2 and TRBJ2-1; unclear D gene. This CDR3 has 11 residues. V was trimmed by 6 bases and J by 8 bases, leaving 8 bases between them. Germline V gene lookup returns CDR1 SNHLY and CDR2 FYNNEI. CDR3 in amino acids: CASSLVYEQFF. In DNA form, the CDR3 reads TGTGCCAGCAGCCTCGTCTATGAGCAGTTCTTC.

This chain joins TRBV9 and TRBJ2-7; D perhaps matches TRBD2 (6 bases). The CDR3 is made up of 18 amino acids. Deletions cut 4 bases from V and 3 bases from J, with 26 bases between. CDR1 and CDR2 from the germline V gene are SGDLS and YYNGEE. CDR3 loop: CASSPFTPLMGGVYEQYF. The CDR3 DNA reads as TGTGCCAGCAGCCCATTCACCCCCCTTATGGGGGGTGTCTACGAGCAGTACTTC.

The gene calls are TRBV6-1 and TRBJ1-2; D is ambiguous. CDR3 length: 13 amino acids. Germline values: CDR1 MNHNS, CDR2 SASEGT. The V end was cut by 2 bases, the J end by 2 bases, with 6 bases between. The CDR3 region has the DNA TGTGCCAGCAGTGAATATGAGAACTATGGCTACACCTTC. It yields the protein CASSEYENYGYTF.

The CDR3 reads CASSYVGQVNTEAFF. CDR3 DNA sequence: TGTGCCAGCAGTTACGTGGGACAGGTTAACACTGAAGCTTTCTTT. The chain links TRBV6-5 to TRBJ1-1; 8 nucleotides align to TRBD1. CDR3 size: 15 residues. V dropped 2 bases and J dropped 2; count of bases not matched to a gene: 4. Germline V gene data show CDR1 as MNHEY and CDR2 as SVGAGI.

J is TRBJ2-7 and V is TRBV9; 12 positions match TRBD1. From germline, CDR1 is SGDLS and CDR2 YYNGEE. The CDR3 runs 17 residues. With 0 bases clipped from V and 6 bases from J, the junction kept 10 bases outside the gene matches. The CDR3 nucleotides read TGTGCCAGCAGCGTAGAGGATTTGGGGACAGGGGGCGGCGAGCAGTACTTC. This sequence encodes CASSVEDLGTGGGEQYF.

The rearrangement joins TRBV11-2 to TRBJ1-5; 9 nucleotides line up with TRBD1. Germline V gives CDR1 SGHAT, CDR2 FQNNGV. V lost 5 bases and J lost 8; bases outside the gene matches: 7. This CDR3 is built from 14 residues. The CDR3 sequence: CASSRTGEREPQHF. The CDR3 bases are TGTGCCAGCAGCCGGACAGGGGAAAGGGAGCCCCAGCATTTT.

V gene TRBV6-1 combines with J gene TRBJ2-1, with 9 bases matching TRBD2. Germline-derived CDR1 and CDR2 are MNHNS and SASEGT. This CDR3 has 13 amino acids. V shed 3 bases and J 8 bases; nucleotides not matched to a gene: 2. The CDR3 nucleotides read TGTGCCAGCAGTGACGCGGGGGGGGATGAGCAGTTCTTC. Its translation is CASSDAGGDEQFF.

This chain links TRBV6-1 with TRBJ2-1; possible D gene TRBD1, 6 bases. The germline V gene encodes CDR1 MNHNS and CDR2 SASEGT. This CDR3 contains 14 residues. Trimming removed 4 bases from V and 1 base from J, with 8 bases in between. Written as DNA, the CDR3 is TGTGCCAGCAGTGGGCAGGGGTCCTACAATGAGCAGTTCTTC. Protein product: CASSGQGSYNEQFF.

V usage is TRBV27 and J usage is TRBJ1-4; the D is unclear. Trimming left V 3 bases short and J 4 bases short, with 15 bases between. The CDR3 covers 16 residues. CDR1 MNHEY and CDR2 SMNVEV come from the germline V gene (reference sequence). CDR3 bases: TGTGCCAGCAGTTTTGTGGCCCCACCGATTAATGAAAAACTGTTTTTT. Translating it yields CASSFVAPPINEKLFF.

This chain uses TRBV21-1 with TRBJ2-7; the table's TRBD2 call for D was not verified on the DNA. TRBV21-1 is designated a pseudogene. The CDR3 is 24 residues long. CDR3 amino acids: CASSKKGGAGALAGGPVHPYEQYF. In nucleotides, the CDR3 is TGTGCCAGCAGCAAAAAAGGGGGGGCAGGGGCCCTAGCGGGGGGGCCGGTCCATCCCTACGAGCAGTACTTC.

The chain combines TRBV27 with TRBJ2-3, with D maybe TRBD1 (5 bases). This CDR3 comprises 16 residues. Germline CDR1 reads MNHEY; CDR2 reads SMNVEV (reference sequence). V shed 6 bases and J shed 2 bases, with 18 bases lying between them. The CDR3 is CASRNIQGYSTDTQYF. Written as DNA, the CDR3 is TGTGCCAGCAGGAATATCCAGGGCTATTCCACAGATACGCAGTATTTT.

The table lists this clone with a count of one. This sequence joins TRBV25-1 and TRBJ2-3; the D is unclear. Germline V gene lookup returns CDR1 MGHDK and CDR2 SYGVNS. Trimming took off 1 base at V and 0 bases at J, with 11 bases between the two ends. The CDR3 consists of 16 residues. CDR3 region: CASSEFDFTSTDTQYF. CDR3 sequence (DNA): TGTGCCAGCAGTGAATTTGACTTCACCAGCACAGATACGCAGTATTTT. The full variable domain, its missing parts supplied by reference TRBV25-1 and TRBJ2-3, is EADIYQTPRYLVIGTGKKITLECSQTMGHDKMYWYQQDPGMELHLIHYSYGVNSTEKGDLSSESTVSRIRTEHFPLTLESARPSHTSQYLCASSEFDFTSTDTQYFGPGTRLTVL.

This clone was picked up a small number of times. The chain joins TRBV5-1 to TRBJ1-2; a possible D gene is TRBD1 (5 bases). The germline CDR1 and CDR2 sequences are SGHRS and YFSETQ. The CDR3 spans 14 residues. V lost 0 bases and J 8 bases, leaving 14 bases between the germline ends. For the CDR3, the DNA is TGCGCCAGCAGCTTGGTGACAGTCTCCCGAGGCTACACCTTC. It yields the protein CASSLVTVSRGYTF.